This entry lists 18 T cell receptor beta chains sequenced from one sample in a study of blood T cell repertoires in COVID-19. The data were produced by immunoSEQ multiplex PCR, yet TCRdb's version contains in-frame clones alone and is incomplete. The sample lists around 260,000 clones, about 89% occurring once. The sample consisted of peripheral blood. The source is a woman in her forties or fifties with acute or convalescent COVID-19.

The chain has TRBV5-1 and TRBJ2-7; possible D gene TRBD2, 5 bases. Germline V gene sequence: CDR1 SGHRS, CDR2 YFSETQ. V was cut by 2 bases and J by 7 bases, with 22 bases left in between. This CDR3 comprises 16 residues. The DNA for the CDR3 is TGCGCCAGCAGCTTTGCCCCGGACTTTCAGGCCTGGGAGCAGTACTTC. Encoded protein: CASSFAPDFQAWEQYF.

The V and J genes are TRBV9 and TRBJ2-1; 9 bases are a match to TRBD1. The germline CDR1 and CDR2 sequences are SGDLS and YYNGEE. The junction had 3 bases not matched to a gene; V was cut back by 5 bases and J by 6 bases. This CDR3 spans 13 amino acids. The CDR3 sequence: CASRDRGSNEQFF. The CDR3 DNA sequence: TGTGCCAGCAGGGACAGGGGTAGCAATGAGCAGTTCTTC.

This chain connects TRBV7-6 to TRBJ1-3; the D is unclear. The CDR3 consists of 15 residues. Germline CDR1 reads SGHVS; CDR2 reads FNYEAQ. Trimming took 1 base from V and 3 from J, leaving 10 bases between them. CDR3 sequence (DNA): TGTGCCAGCAGCTTAGTCCAGTACAGTGGAAACACCATATATTTT. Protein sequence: CASSLVQYSGNTIYF.

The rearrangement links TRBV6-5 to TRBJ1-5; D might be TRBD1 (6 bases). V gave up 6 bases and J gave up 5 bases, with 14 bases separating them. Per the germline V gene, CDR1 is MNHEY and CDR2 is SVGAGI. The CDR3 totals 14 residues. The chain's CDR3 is CASRKTNRDQPQHF. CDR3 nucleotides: TGTGCCAGCAGAAAAACCAACAGGGATCAGCCCCAGCATTTT.

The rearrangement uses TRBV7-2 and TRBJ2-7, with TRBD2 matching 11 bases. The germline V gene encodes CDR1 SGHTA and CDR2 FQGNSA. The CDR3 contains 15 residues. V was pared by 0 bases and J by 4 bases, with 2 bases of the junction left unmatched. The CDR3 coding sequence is TGTGCCAGCAGCTTAGCCGGACTAGCGGGTTACGAGCAGTACTTC. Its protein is CASSLAGLAGYEQYF.

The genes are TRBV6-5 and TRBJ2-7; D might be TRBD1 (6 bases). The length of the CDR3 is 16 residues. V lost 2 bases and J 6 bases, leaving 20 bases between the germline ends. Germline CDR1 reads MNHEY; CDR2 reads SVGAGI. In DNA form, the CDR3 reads TGTGCCAGCAGTTACGCCTCCGGGACATTTATTGCCGAGCAGTACTTC. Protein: CASSYASGTFIAEQYF.

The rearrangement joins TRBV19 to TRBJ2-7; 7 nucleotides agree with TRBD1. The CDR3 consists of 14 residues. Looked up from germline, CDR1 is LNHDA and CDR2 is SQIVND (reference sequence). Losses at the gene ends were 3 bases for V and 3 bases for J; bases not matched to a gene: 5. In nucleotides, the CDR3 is TGTGCCAGTAGTATTGGCCAGGGGGTCTACGAGCAGTACTTC. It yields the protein CASSIGQGVYEQYF. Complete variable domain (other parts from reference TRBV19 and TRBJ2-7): DGGITQSPKYLFRKEGQNVTLSCEQNLNHDAMYWYRQDPGQGLRLIYYSQIVNDFQKGDIAEGYSVSREKKESFPLTVTSAQKNPTAFYLCASSIGQGVYEQYFGPGTRLTVT.

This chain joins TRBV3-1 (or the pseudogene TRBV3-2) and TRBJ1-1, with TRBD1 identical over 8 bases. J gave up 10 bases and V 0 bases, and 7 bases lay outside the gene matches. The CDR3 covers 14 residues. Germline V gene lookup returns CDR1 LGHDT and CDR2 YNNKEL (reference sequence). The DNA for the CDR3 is TGTGCCAGCAGCCAAGAATCACGGACAGGGATAGCTTTCTTT. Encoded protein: CASSQESRTGIAFF.

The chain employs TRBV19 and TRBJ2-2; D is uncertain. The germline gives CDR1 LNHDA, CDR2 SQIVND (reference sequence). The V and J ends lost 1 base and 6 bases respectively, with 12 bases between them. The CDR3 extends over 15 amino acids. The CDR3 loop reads CASSIVVALAGELFF. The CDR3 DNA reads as TGTGCCAGTAGTATAGTGGTCGCACTGGCCGGGGAGCTGTTTTTT.

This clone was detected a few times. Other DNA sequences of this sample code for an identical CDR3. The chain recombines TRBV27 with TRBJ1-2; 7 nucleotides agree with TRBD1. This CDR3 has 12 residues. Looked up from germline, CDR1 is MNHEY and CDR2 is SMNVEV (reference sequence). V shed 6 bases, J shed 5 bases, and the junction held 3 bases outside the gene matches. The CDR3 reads CASSLQGYGYTF. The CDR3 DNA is TGTGCCAGCAGCCTACAGGGGTATGGCTACACCTTC.

The CDR3 reads CASSLAGSNQPQHF. CDR3 DNA: TGTGCCAGCAGCTTAGCGGGCAGCAATCAGCCCCAGCATTTT. The chain links TRBV7-9 to TRBJ1-5, with D uncertain. Trimming stripped 0 bases from V and 1 base from J, with 4 bases between. Germline assignment: CDR1 SEHNR and CDR2 FQNEAQ (reference sequence). The CDR3 extends over 14 amino acids. Variable domain in full (rest from reference TRBV7-9 and TRBJ1-5): DTGVSQNPRHKITKRGQNVTFRCDPISEHNRLYWYRQTLGQGPEFLTYFQNEAQLEKSRLLSDRFSAERPKGSFSTLEIQRTEQGDSAMYLCASSLAGSNQPQHFGDGTRLSIL.

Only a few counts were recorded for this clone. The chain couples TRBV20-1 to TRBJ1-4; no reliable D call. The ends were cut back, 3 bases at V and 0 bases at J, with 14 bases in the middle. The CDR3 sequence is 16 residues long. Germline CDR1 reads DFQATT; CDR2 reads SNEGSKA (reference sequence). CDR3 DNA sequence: TGCAGTGCTAGTCTAGAGACCCTGGCAACTAATGAAAAACTGTTTTTT. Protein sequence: CSASLETLATNEKLFF.

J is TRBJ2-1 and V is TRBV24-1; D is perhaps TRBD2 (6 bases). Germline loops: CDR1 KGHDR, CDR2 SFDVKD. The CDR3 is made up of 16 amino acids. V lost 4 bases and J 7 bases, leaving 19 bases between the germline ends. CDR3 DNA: TGTGCCACCAGTGAGCCCGGGACTTTGCCTAGGAATGAGCAGTTCTTC. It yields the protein CATSEPGTLPRNEQFF.

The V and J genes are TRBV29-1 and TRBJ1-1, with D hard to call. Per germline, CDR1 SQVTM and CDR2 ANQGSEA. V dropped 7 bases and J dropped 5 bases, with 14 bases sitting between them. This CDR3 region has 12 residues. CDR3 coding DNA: TGCAGCGCCCACCCCGCGGGGACTGAAGCTTTCTTT. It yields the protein CSAHPAGTEAFF.

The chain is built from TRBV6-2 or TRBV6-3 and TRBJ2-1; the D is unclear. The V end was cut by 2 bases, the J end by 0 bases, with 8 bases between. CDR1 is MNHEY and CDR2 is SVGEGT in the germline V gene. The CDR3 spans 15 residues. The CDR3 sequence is CASSYRSSSYNEQFF. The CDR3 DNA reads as TGTGCCAGCAGTTACCGGAGCAGCTCCTACAATGAGCAGTTCTTC.

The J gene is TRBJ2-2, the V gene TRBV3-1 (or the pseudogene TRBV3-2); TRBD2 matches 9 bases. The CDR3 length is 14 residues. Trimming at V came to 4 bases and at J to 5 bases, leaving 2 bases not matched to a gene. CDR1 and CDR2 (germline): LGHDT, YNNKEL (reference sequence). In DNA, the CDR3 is TGTGCCAGCAGCCGGCTAGCGGGAACCGGGGAGCTGTTTTTT. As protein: CASSRLAGTGELFF.

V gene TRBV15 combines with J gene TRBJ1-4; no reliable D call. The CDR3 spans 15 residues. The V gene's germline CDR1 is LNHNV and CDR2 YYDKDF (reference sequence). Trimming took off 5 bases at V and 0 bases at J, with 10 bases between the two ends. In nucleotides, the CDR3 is TGTGCCACCAGCCCCCGAGATGCAACTAATGAAAAACTGTTTTTT. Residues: CATSPRDATNEKLFF.

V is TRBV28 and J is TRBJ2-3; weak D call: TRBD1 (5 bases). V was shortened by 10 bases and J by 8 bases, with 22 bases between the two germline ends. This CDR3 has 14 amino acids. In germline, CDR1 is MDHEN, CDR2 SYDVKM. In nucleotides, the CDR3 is TGTGCCACCCTCCCGATCACAGGCATAGGTACGCAGTATTTT. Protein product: CATLPITGIGTQYF.